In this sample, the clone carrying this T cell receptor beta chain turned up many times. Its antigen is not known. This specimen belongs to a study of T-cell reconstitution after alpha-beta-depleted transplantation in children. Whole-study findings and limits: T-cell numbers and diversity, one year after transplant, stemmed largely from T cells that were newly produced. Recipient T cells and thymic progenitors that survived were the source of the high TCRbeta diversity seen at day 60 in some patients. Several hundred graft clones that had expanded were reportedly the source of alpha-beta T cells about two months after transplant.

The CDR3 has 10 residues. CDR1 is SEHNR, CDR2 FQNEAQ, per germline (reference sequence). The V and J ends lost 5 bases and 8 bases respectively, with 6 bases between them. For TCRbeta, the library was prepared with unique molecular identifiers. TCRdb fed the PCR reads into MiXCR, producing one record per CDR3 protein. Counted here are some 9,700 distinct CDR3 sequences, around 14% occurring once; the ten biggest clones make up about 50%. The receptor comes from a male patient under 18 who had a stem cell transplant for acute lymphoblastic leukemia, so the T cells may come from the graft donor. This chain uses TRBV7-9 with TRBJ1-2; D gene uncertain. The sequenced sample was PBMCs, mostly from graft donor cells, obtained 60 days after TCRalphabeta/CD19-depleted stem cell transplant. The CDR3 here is CASSPRGYTF. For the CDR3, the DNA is TGTGCCAGCAGCCCGCGGGGCTACACCTTC.